This TCR beta chain was documented in a study of CD8+CD57+ T cells in acquired aplastic anemia. Looking at the study overall: Each DNA sample taken from sorted CD4+ and CD8+ cells came to about 3 ug on average.

CDR3 length: 15 amino acids. V lost 1 base to trimming and J lost 2 bases; unmatched junction nucleotides: 2. The germline V gene has CDR1 SGHTA and CDR2 FQGNSA. Profiling of TCR beta VDJ combinations and CDR3 sequences used genomic DNA as template. Using its own MiXCR run on the reads, TCRdb lists one record per CDR3 protein. The sample records 200,000 or so distinct CDR3 sequences, about three fifths being singletons. Study-level findings and limits: Patients and controls turned out to have twenty-nine CD8+ CDR3 sequences in common. Significant differences in CD8+ Simpson's diversity were not observed between patients and controls.

A note on this clonotype: Its specificity is unknown.

The sample taken for sequencing was sorted CD4+, CD8+, or CD8+CD57+ T cells (not recorded which) from PBMCs. The TCR comes from a human donor with severe aplastic anemia or a healthy control (not recorded which). The chain joins TRBV7-2 to TRBJ2-1, with 7 bases that match TRBD2. The CDR3 DNA reads as TGTGCCAGCAGCTTAGGGGCGGGAGCCTACAATGAGCAGTTCTTC. It translates to CASSLGAGAYNEQFF.